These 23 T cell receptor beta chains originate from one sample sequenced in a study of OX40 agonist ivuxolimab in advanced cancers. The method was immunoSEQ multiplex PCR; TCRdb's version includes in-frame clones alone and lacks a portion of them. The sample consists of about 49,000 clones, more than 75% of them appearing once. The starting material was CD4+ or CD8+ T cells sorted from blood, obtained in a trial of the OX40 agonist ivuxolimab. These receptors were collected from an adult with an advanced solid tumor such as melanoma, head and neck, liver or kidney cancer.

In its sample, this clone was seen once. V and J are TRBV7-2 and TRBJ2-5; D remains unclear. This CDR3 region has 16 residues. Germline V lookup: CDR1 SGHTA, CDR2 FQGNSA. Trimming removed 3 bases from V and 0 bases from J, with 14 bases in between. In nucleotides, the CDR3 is TGTGCCAGCAGCTTGGTTACGGTACAGTACCAAGAGACCCAGTACTTC. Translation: CASSLVTVQYQETQYF.

This chain's CDR3 is CASGSQDEQYF. The CDR3 DNA reads as TGTGCTAGTGGTTCCCAGGACGAGCAGTACTTC. The chain joins TRBV12-5 to TRBJ2-7; D not resolved. The CDR3 is 11 residues long. Germline-derived CDR1 and CDR2 are LGHNT and FRNRAP. Trimming took off 4 bases at V and 5 bases at J, with 6 bases between the two ends. The full variable domain, rest sourced from reference TRBV12-5 and TRBJ2-7, is DARVTQTPRHKVTEMGQEVTMRCQPILGHNTVFWYRQTMMQGLELLAYFRNRAPLDDSGMPKDRFSAEMPDATLATLKIQPSEPRDSAVYFCASGSQDEQYFGPGTRLTVT.

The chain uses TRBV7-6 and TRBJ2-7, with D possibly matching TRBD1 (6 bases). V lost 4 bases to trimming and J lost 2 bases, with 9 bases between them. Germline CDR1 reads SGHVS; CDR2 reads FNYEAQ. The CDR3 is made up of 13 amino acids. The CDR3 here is CASSSYRAYEQYF. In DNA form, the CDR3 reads TGTGCCAGCAGCTCGTACAGGGCCTACGAGCAGTACTTC.

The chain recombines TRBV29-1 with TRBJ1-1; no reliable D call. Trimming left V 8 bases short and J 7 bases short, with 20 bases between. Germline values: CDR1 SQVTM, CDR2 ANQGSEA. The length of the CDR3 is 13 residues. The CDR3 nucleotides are TGCAGCCTCTTCCTCGGAGGGAGCAATGAAGCTTTCTTT. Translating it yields CSLFLGGSNEAFF.

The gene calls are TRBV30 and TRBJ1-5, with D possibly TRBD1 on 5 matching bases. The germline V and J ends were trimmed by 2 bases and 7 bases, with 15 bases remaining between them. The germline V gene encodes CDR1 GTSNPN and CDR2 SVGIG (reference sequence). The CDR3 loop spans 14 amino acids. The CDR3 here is CAWSKGQGGQPQHF. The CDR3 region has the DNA TGTGCCTGGAGTAAAGGCCAGGGAGGGCAGCCCCAGCATTTT.

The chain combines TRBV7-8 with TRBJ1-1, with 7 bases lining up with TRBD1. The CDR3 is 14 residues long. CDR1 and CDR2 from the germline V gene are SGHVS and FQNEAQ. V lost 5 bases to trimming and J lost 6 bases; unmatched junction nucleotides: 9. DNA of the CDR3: TGTGCCAGCAGCCTCAGGGGTGGACAGGCTGAAGCTTTCTTT. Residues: CASSLRGGQAEAFF.

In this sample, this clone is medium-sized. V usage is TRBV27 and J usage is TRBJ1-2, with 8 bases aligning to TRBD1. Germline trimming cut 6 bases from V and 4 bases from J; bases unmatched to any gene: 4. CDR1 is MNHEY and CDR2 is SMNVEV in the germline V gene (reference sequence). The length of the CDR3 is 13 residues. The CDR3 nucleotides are TGTGCCAGCAGCCCACAGGGGGTCTATGGCTACACCTTC. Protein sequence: CASSPQGVYGYTF.

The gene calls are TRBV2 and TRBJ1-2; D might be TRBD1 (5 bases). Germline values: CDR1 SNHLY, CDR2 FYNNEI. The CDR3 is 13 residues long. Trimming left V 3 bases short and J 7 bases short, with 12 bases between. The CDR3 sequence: CASSEWERGGYTF. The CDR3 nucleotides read TGTGCCAGCAGTGAGTGGGAGAGGGGTGGCTACACCTTC. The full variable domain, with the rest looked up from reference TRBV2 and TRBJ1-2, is EPEVTQTPSHQVTQMGQEVILRCVPISNHLYFYWYRQILGQKVEFLVSFYNNEISEKSEIFDDQFSVERPDGSNFTLKIRSTKLEDSAMYFCASSEWERGGYTFGSGTRLTVV.

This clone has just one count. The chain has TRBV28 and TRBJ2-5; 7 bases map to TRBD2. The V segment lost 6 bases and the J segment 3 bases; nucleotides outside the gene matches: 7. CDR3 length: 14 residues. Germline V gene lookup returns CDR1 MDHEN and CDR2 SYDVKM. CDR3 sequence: CASSLERGKETQYF. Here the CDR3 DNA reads TGTGCCAGCAGCCTCGAGCGGGGTAAAGAGACCCAGTACTTC. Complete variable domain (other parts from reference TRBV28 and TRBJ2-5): DVKVTQSSRYLVKRTGEKVFLECVQDMDHENMFWYRQDPGLGLRLIYFSYDVKMKEKGDIPEGYSVSREKKERFSLILESASTNQTSMYLCASSLERGKETQYFGPGTRLLVL.

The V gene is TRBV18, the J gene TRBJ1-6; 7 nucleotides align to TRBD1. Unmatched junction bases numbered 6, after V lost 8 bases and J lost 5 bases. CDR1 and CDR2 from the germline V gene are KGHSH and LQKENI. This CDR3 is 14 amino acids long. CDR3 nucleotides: TGTGCCAGCGGGGGACAGCTTGATAATTCACCCCTCCACTTT. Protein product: CASGGQLDNSPLHF. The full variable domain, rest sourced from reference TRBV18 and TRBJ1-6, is NAGVMQNPRHLVRRRGQEARLRCSPMKGHSHVYWYRQLPEEGLKFMVYLQKENIIDESGMPKERFSAEFPKEGPSILRIQQVVRGDSAAYFCASGGQLDNSPLHFGNGTRLTVT.

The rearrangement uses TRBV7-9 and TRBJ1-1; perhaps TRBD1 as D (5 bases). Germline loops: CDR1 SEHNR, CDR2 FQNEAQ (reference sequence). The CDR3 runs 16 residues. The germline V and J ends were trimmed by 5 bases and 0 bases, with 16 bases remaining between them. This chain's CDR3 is CASSPPYEGMNTEAFF. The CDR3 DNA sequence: TGTGCCAGCAGCCCTCCTTATGAGGGGATGAACACTGAAGCTTTCTTT.

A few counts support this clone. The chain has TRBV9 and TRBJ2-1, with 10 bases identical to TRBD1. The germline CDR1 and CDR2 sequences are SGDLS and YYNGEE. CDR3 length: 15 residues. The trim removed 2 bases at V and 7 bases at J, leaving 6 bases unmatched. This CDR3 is CASSVRDRGFNEQFF. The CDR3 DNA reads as TGTGCCAGCAGCGTCCGGGACAGGGGTTTTAATGAGCAGTTCTTC.

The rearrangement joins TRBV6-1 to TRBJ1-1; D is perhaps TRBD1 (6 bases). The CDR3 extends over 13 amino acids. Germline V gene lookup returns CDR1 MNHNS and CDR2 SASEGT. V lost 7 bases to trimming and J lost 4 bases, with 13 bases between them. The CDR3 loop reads CASIQGFGTEAFF. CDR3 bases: TGTGCCAGCATACAGGGTTTTGGCACTGAAGCTTTCTTT.

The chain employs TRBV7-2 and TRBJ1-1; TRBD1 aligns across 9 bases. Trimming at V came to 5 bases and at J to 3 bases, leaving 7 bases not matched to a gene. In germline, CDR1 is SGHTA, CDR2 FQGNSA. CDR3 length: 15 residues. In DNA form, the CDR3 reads TGTGCCAGCAGCACCCTACAGGGGGCGTACACTGAAGCTTTCTTT. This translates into CASSTLQGAYTEAFF.

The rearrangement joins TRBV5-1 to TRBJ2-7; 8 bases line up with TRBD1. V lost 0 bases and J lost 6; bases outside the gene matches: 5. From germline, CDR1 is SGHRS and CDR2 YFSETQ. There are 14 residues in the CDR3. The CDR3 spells CASSLVAGTGEQYF. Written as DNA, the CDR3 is TGCGCCAGCAGCTTGGTAGCCGGGACAGGCGAGCAGTACTTC.

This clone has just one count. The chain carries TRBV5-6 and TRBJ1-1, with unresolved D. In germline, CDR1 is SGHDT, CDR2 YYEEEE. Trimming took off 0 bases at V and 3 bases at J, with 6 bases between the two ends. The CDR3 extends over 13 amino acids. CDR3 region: CASSLERYTEAFF. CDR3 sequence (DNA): TGTGCCAGCAGCTTGGAGAGGTACACTGAAGCTTTCTTT.

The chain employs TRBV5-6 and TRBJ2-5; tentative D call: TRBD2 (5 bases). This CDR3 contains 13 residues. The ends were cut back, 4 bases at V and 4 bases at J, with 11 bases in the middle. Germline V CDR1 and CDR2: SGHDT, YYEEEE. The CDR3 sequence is CASSRSRAETQYF. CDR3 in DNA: TGTGCCAGCAGCCGCTCGCGGGCAGAGACCCAGTACTTC.

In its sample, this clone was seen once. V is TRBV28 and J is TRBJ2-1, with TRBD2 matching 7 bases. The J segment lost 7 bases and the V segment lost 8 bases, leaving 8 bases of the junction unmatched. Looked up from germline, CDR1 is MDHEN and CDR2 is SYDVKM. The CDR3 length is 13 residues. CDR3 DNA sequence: TGTGCCAGCCGCGCTAGCGGTGGGAATGAGCAGTTCTTC. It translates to CASRASGGNEQFF.

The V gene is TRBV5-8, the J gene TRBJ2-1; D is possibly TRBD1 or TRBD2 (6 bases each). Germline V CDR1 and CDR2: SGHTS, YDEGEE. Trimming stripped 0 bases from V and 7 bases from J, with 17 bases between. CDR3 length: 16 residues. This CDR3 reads CASSLVISEGDNEQFF. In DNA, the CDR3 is TGTGCCAGCAGCTTGGTTATTTCGGAGGGGGATAATGAGCAGTTCTTC.

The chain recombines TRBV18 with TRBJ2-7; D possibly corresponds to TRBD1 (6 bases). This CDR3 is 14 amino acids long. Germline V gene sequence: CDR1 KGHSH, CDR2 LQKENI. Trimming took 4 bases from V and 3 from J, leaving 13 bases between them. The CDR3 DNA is TGTGCCAGCTCACGAGGGAGACAGGTCTACGAGCAGTACTTC. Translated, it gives CASSRGRQVYEQYF. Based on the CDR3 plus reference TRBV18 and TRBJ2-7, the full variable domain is NAGVMQNPRHLVRRRGQEARLRCSPMKGHSHVYWYRQLPEEGLKFMVYLQKENIIDESGMPKERFSAEFPKEGPSILRIQQVVRGDSAAYFCASSRGRQVYEQYFGPGTRLTVT.

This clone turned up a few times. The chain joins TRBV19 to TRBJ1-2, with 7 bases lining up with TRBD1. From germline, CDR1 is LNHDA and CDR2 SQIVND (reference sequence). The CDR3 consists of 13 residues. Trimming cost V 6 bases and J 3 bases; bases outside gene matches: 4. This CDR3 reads CASSRTGDYGYTF. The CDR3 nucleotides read TGTGCCAGTAGCCGGACAGGCGACTATGGCTACACCTTC. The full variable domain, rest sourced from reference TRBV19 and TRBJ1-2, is DGGITQSPKYLFRKEGQNVTLSCEQNLNHDAMYWYRQDPGQGLRLIYYSQIVNDFQKGDIAEGYSVSREKKESFPLTVTSAQKNPTAFYLCASSRTGDYGYTFGSGTRLTVV.

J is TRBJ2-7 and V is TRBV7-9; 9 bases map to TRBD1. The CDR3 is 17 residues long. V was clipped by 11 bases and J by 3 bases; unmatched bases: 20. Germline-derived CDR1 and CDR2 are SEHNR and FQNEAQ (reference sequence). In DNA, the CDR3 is TGTGCCGGGGGTGTGGGACAGGGCCGGACTGGGGGCTACGAGCAGTACTTC. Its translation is CAGGVGQGRTGGYEQYF.

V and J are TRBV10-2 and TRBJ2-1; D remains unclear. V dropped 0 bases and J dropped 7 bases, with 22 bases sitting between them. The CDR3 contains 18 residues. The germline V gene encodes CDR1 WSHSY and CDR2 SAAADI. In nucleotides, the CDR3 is TGCGCCAGCAGTGAGTCGGGGTTTGCAGACTCTATAAGGAATGAGCAGTTCTTC. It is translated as CASSESGFADSIRNEQFF.